This TCR beta chain was identified in a study of T cells expressing NK-cell markers. The study's findings and limits: In a handful of donors, dominant CD3+CD56+NKG2C+ clones formed roughly 1.0-7.5% of CD8+ cells. Unclear, still, was the HCMV specificity of the expanded NKG2C+ T cell clones.

TCRdb reprocessed the 5' RACE reads and stores each CDR3 protein as one record, lacking DNA. Its table records about 260,000 distinct CDR3 sequences. This CDR3 is built from 14 residues. Germline V lookup: CDR1 SQVTM, CDR2 ANQGSEA. With respect to this clonotype: Antigen: not known.

J is TRBJ2-3 and V is TRBV29-1. The sequence derives from a man aged 18 to 30 in good health. Sequencing was performed on blood T cells: a sorted CD56 or NKG2C T cell subset, CD4+ or CD8+ T cells, or bulk PBMC T cells (not recorded which). The CDR3 sequence: CSARIGASPDTQYF.